This record concerns one T cell receptor (beta chain) sequence. The antigen is unknown. This entry comes from a study of shared clonotypes between healthy human individuals. The CDR3 contains 12 residues. Per germline, CDR1 MNHNY and CDR2 SVGAGI (reference sequence). The V and J ends lost 3 bases and 3 bases respectively, with 6 bases between them. Regarding the study as a whole: The study found about 5% of naive CD4 clonotypes shared across four donors.

A deep-level run was used for the assay. Generated by immunoSEQ multiplex PCR, the TCRdb table keeps only in-frame clones and is missing some. The data contain about 1 million clones, about 74% of them singletons. A CD45RA+ naive subset and a CD45RA-negative memory subset were split from CD4+ cells. Sequencing used memory CD4+ T cells sorted from blood. Specified subset: CD45RA-negative fraction. This sequence joins TRBV6-6 and TRBJ2-7; D call uncertain. This receptor was taken from a man aged 18 to 30 in good health. The CDR3 DNA follows: TGTGCCAGCAGTTATAAGGTCTACGAGCAGTACTTC. Protein sequence: CASSYKVYEQYF.